The 21 T cell receptor beta chains below all came from one sample that was sequenced in a study of T cells in AML relapse after transplant. Amplification used RNA template and a modified RACE PCR instead of multiplex PCR. TCRdb re-called the PCR reads through MiXCR, storing one row per CDR3 protein. The table has approximately 3,600 distinct CDR3 sequences, roughly a tenth seen once; the top ten hold approximately 30%. The specimen was bone marrow, either the whole sample or a sorted T cell fraction (not recorded which), collected in complete remission. Receptors originate from a human donor who had a stem cell transplant for acute myeloid leukemia. The graft donor may be the source of some T cells.

This clonotype is labeled as medium-sized. CDR3 nucleotide sequence: TGCGCCAGCAGCCAGTTGGACGGACCCTACGAGCAGTACTTC. Translated, it gives CASSQLDGPYEQYF. This chain links TRBV5-1 with TRBJ2-7; D ambiguous. V was shortened by 4 bases and J by 2 bases, with 13 bases between the two germline ends. Germline CDR1 and CDR2: SGHRS and YFSETQ. This CDR3 comprises 14 residues.

This clonotype was seen at least ten times. The V gene is TRBV7-8, the J gene TRBJ1-4; TRBD1 might be the D (6 bases). V lost 7 bases and J lost 5, with 11 bases in between. Germline CDR1 SGHVS, CDR2 FQNEAQ. CDR3 size: 13 residues. Here the CDR3 DNA reads TGTGCCAGCACCCGAAGGGGGAATGAAAAACTGTTTTTT. Translating gives CASTRRGNEKLFF.

Many counts were recorded for this clonotype. The V gene is TRBV11-2, the J gene TRBJ2-1; 11 bases line up with TRBD2. This CDR3 spans 15 amino acids. The V gene's germline CDR1 is SGHAT and CDR2 FQNNGV. Losses at the gene ends were 5 bases for V and 9 bases for J; bases not matched to a gene: 9. The CDR3 region is CASSLLTSGVGEQFF. In nucleotides, the CDR3 is TGTGCCAGCAGCCTCCTGACTAGCGGGGTCGGTGAGCAGTTCTTC.

The sample holds many counts of this clonotype. Here the CDR3 DNA reads TGTGCCAGCAGCAGGGACATGCAAGCTTTCTTT. It specifies CASSRDMQAFF. This chain joins TRBV3-1 and TRBJ1-1; D might be TRBD1 (6 bases). Trimming cost V 5 bases and J 9 bases, with 10 bases left between them. This CDR3 comprises 11 residues. Germline CDR1 LGHDT, CDR2 YNNKEL (reference sequence).

The sample holds many counts of this clonotype. The CDR3 nucleotides are TGTGCCAGCAGTCTCGGTTGGGGACAGGGGGCGGACGAGCAGTACTTC. Protein: CASSLGWGQGADEQYF. The J gene is TRBJ2-7, the V gene TRBV2, with 12 positions matching TRBD1. The CDR3 runs to 16 residues. V trimming: 5 bases; J trimming: 5 bases; junction bases outside the gene matches: 10. Germline V gives CDR1 SNHLY, CDR2 FYNNEI.

Remarks on this clonotype: A much larger clone differs from this one at a single base, so this may be a read error. The rearrangement links TRBV2 to TRBJ2-7; the D gene is possibly TRBD1 (6 bases). The CDR3 has 16 residues. Germline loops: CDR1 SNHLY, CDR2 FYNNEI. CDR3: CASSQFRDTISHEQYF. The CDR3 nucleotides read TGTGCCAGCAGTCAGTTCCGGGACACAATCTCCCACGAGCAGTACTTC.

This clonotype is medium-sized in the sample. The rearrangement uses TRBV10-3 and TRBJ1-1, with D unclear. Between the trimmed V and J ends, which lost 3 bases and 0 bases, there was a span of 5 bases. The CDR3 loop spans 13 amino acids. CDR1 is ENHRY, CDR2 SYGVKD, per germline. The CDR3 DNA follows: TGTGCCATCAGTGACAGAGTGAACACTGAAGCTTTCTTT. This sequence encodes CAISDRVNTEAFF.

This clonotype is termed medium-sized. The V gene is TRBV12-3 or TRBV12-4, the J gene TRBJ2-1, with 7 bases that match TRBD1. This CDR3 comprises 13 residues. After removal of 5 bases from V and 8 bases from J, the junction contained 6 bases not matched to a gene. The CDR3 reads CASSIPTGHEQFF. In DNA, the CDR3 is TGTGCCAGCAGTATACCGACAGGGCATGAGCAGTTCTTC.

In its sample, this clonotype ranks as medium-sized. V and J are TRBV6-2 or TRBV6-3 and TRBJ2-5; D remains unclear. This CDR3 has 13 residues. Trimming left V 3 bases short and J 2 bases short, with 7 bases between. Germline CDR1 is MNHEY and CDR2 is SVGEGT. The CDR3 region is CASSYGEQETQYF. The CDR3 region has the DNA TGTGCCAGCAGTTATGGCGAGCAAGAGACCCAGTACTTC.

This clonotype is medium-sized. The CDR3, as DNA: TGTGCCATCAGGCCCGGGACAGGGGAGAGGAACACTGAAGCTTTCTTT. It encodes CAIRPGTGERNTEAFF. The J gene is TRBJ1-1, the V gene TRBV10-3; 10 bases are shared with TRBD1. After removal of 6 bases from V and 1 base from J, the junction contained 8 bases not matched to a gene. CDR3 length equals 16 residues. The germline CDR1 and CDR2 sequences are ENHRY and SYGVKD.

This clonotype is judged medium-sized. DNA of the CDR3: TGTGCCAGCAGTGCCAGCACAGATACGCAGTATTTT. This translates into CASSASTDTQYF. This chain links TRBV12-3 or TRBV12-4 with TRBJ2-3, with D unclear. The V and J ends lost 5 bases and 0 bases respectively, with 3 bases between them. The CDR3 loop spans 12 amino acids.

This clonotype has at least ten counts. V and J are TRBV5-8 and TRBJ2-5; 7 bases are a match to TRBD1. The J segment lost 1 base and the V segment lost 2 bases, leaving 11 bases of the junction unmatched. There are 17 residues in the CDR3. Germline CDR1 is SGHTS and CDR2 is YDEGEE. CDR3 sequence reads: CASSFGTDLQVQETQYF. As DNA, the CDR3 is TGTGCCAGCAGCTTCGGGACAGACCTTCAAGTCCAAGAGACCCAGTACTTC.

This clonotype was detected a few times. The genes are TRBV7-3 and TRBJ2-5, with 7 bases lining up with TRBD2. Germline CDR1 SGHTA, CDR2 FQGTGA. J lost 5 bases, V lost 5 bases, and 8 bases had no gene match. The CDR3 covers 14 residues. The CDR3: CASSPLGGMETQYF. The CDR3 DNA follows: TGTGCCAGCAGCCCCCTGGGGGGGATGGAGACCCAGTACTTC.

This clonotype is medium-sized. The V and J genes are TRBV15 and TRBJ2-5; 12 positions agree with TRBD2. The trim removed 4 bases at V and 0 bases at J, leaving 3 bases unmatched. Germline lookup yields CDR1 LNHNV and CDR2 YYDKDF (reference sequence). The CDR3 extends over 16 amino acids. In DNA form, the CDR3 reads TGTGCCACCAGCATGGGACTAGCGGGCAACCAAGAGACCCAGTACTTC. This translates into CATSMGLAGNQETQYF.

The sample holds a few counts of this clonotype. This chain joins TRBV20-1 and TRBJ2-5, with no clear D. V was cut by 4 bases and J by 1 base, with 10 bases left in between. CDR1 and CDR2 (germline): DFQATT, SNEGSKA (reference sequence). The CDR3 has 13 amino acids. For the CDR3, the DNA is TGCAGTGCTACCGCAGGAATCCAAGAGACCCAGTACTTC. It encodes CSATAGIQETQYF.

In its sample, this clonotype was seen a few times. The rearrangement uses TRBV7-2 and TRBJ2-7; D remains ambiguous. This CDR3 has 12 residues. CDR1 is SGHTA and CDR2 is FQGNSA in the germline V gene. V lost 1 base and J 6 bases, leaving 7 bases between the germline ends. The chain's CDR3 is CASSLGFSEQYF. CDR3 DNA: TGTGCCAGCAGCTTAGGTTTCTCCGAGCAGTACTTC.

This clonotype was detected only a few times. The chain recombines TRBV7-3 with TRBJ2-1, with 10 positions matching TRBD2. V lost 8 bases to trimming and J lost 6 bases; unmatched junction nucleotides: 10. The CDR3 runs to 15 residues. Looked up from germline, CDR1 is SGHTA and CDR2 is FQGTGA. For the CDR3, the DNA is TGTGCCAGCCGAGCGGGGGGGCCCTTTGTCAATGAGCAGTTCTTC. Translated, it gives CASRAGGPFVNEQFF.

Only a few counts were recorded for this clonotype. The V gene is TRBV28, the J gene TRBJ2-1, with D perhaps given as TRBD1 or TRBD2 (6 bases each). Germline lookup yields CDR1 MDHEN and CDR2 SYDVKM. The CDR3 consists of 15 residues. V was trimmed by 1 base and J by 3 bases, leaving 10 bases between them. The CDR3 here is CASSLLQGGYNEQFF. The CDR3 DNA sequence: TGTGCCAGCAGTTTATTACAGGGAGGCTACAATGAGCAGTTCTTC.

This clonotype has a count of ten or more. The V gene is TRBV4-3, the J gene TRBJ2-3; no definite D call. CDR3 size: 16 residues. Deletions cut 4 bases from V and 0 bases from J, with 14 bases between. CDR1 is LGHNA and CDR2 is YSLEER in the germline V gene. The chain's CDR3 is CASSLFTEYSTDTQYF. CDR3 nucleotide sequence: TGCGCCAGCAGCCTATTTACAGAATACAGCACAGATACGCAGTATTTT.

Worth noting for this clonotype: This may come from a read error, since a much larger clone is one base off. The V call is TRBV9, the J call TRBJ2-3, with D tentatively TRBD1 (6 bases). The CDR3 is made up of 14 amino acids. Germline V gene sequence: CDR1 SGDLS, CDR2 YYNGEE. Deletions cut 2 bases from V and 2 bases from J, with 9 bases between. CDR3: CASSVGQNTDTQYF. The CDR3 region has the DNA TGTGCCAGCAGCGTCGGACAGAACACAGATACGCAGTATTTT.

This clonotype is classed as medium-sized. The chain couples TRBV5-6 to TRBJ2-4; TRBD2 aligns across 7 bases. V shed 0 bases and J 3 bases; nucleotides not matched to a gene: 12. Germline values: CDR1 SGHDT, CDR2 YYEEEE. CDR3 length: 18 amino acids. DNA of the CDR3: TGTGCCAGCAGCTTGGCCGTTCGGGAGGAGGAGGACAAAAACATTCAGTACTTC. Its protein is CASSLAVREEEDKNIQYF.